These 17 T cell receptor beta chains were sequenced from one sample in a study of T cell responses to AZD1222 COVID-19 vaccine. Produced via immunoSEQ multiplex PCR; TCRdb's table is partial and in-frame only. This sample yields 150,000 to 200,000 clones, of which around 93% are seen a single time; roughly 9.8% belongs to the top ten. This specimen consisted of peripheral blood, obtained on day 0 of AZD1222 vaccination. These receptors were taken from an adult in good health.

The chain uses TRBV21-1 and TRBJ2-7; TRBD2 is the table's D call, not checked against the DNA. TRBV21-1 is noted as a pseudogene. The CDR3 runs to 14 residues. CDR3 region: CASSKSTSGYEQYF. CDR3 nucleotide sequence: TGTGCCAGCAGCAAATCGACTAGTGGCTACGAGCAGTACTTC.

The V and J genes are TRBV24-1 and TRBJ2-1, with D uncertain. The V gene lost 4 bases and the J gene lost 1 base, with 16 bases spanning the gap. This CDR3 spans 17 amino acids. The V gene's germline CDR1 is KGHDR and CDR2 SFDVKD. This CDR3 is CATSDPTGRPSYNEQFF. CDR3 bases: TGTGCCACCAGTGACCCCACCGGTCGACCTTCCTACAATGAGCAGTTCTTC.

The chain is built from TRBV7-6 and TRBJ2-2, with D possibly being TRBD1 (5 bases). The V end lost 2 bases, the J end lost 5 bases, and 12 bases lay between the germline ends. Looked up from germline, CDR1 is SGHVS and CDR2 is FNYEAQ. The CDR3 extends over 15 amino acids. The CDR3 loop is CASSLMSSGTGELFF. The CDR3 DNA reads TGTGCCAGCAGCTTAATGTCGTCAGGGACCGGGGAGCTGTTTTTT.

J is TRBJ2-7 and V is TRBV13; 9 bases agree with TRBD1. This CDR3 region has 13 residues. V gave up 4 bases and J gave up 7 bases; unmatched junction bases: 5. Germline V CDR1 and CDR2: PRHDT, FYEKMQ (reference sequence). The DNA for the CDR3 is TGTGCCAGCAGCTCCGGGACAGGGTTTGAGCAGTACTTC. It yields the protein CASSSGTGFEQYF.

V and J are TRBV14 and TRBJ2-7; D remains unclear. V was trimmed by 0 bases and J by 6 bases, leaving 9 bases between them. Germline loops: CDR1 SGHDN, CDR2 FVKESK. This CDR3 contains 13 residues. CDR3 nucleotide sequence: TGTGCCAGCAGCCAAGATGGCCCCTCCGAGCAGTACTTC. It encodes CASSQDGPSEQYF.

The rearrangement joins TRBV5-1 to TRBJ2-7; perhaps D is TRBD1 or TRBD2 (5 bases each). V lost 4 bases to trimming and J lost 6 bases, with 14 bases between them. The germline CDR1 and CDR2 sequences are SGHRS and YFSETQ. The CDR3 loop spans 13 amino acids. DNA for the CDR3: TGCGCCAGCAGCCCCGGGGCCCCTGGCGAGCAGTACTTC. This codes for CASSPGAPGEQYF.

The J gene is TRBJ2-7, the V gene TRBV7-2; 10 positions match TRBD2. The CDR3 is 13 amino acids. From germline, CDR1 is SGHTA and CDR2 FQGNSA. The junction had 2 bases not matched to a gene; V was cut back by 6 bases and J by 3 bases. The CDR3 sequence: CASRGLANYEQYF. CDR3 nucleotide sequence: TGTGCCAGCAGGGGACTAGCGAACTACGAGCAGTACTTC.

The J gene is TRBJ1-2, the V gene TRBV19; D gene uncertain. Germline CDR1 and CDR2: LNHDA and SQIVND (reference sequence). V was clipped by 4 bases and J by 0 bases, with 6 bases between them. The CDR3 extends over 13 amino acids. CDR3 loop: CASSRTANYGYTF. DNA for the CDR3: TGTGCCAGTAGTAGAACTGCTAACTATGGCTACACCTTC.

This chain uses TRBV10-3 with TRBJ2-1; 10 nucleotides match TRBD2. In germline, CDR1 is ENHRY, CDR2 SYGVKD. The CDR3 totals 14 residues. Trimming removed 8 bases from V and 7 bases from J; junction bases left unmatched: 8. CDR3 loop: CAIPASGSKNEQFF. The CDR3 DNA reads as TGTGCCATCCCGGCTAGCGGGAGTAAAAATGAGCAGTTCTTC.

The V call is TRBV6-5, the J call TRBJ2-3; D is uncertain. This CDR3 is built from 11 residues. The ends were cut back, 8 bases at V and 5 bases at J, with 8 bases in the middle. CDR1 is MNHEY, CDR2 SVGAGI, per germline. The CDR3 DNA reads as TGTGCCAGCGGTCGAATAGATACGCAGTATTTT. Its protein is CASGRIDTQYF.

V is TRBV3-1 (or the pseudogene TRBV3-2) and J is TRBJ1-5; D ambiguous. The CDR3 is made up of 13 amino acids. Trimming removed 4 bases from V and 9 bases from J, with 13 bases in between. Per the germline V gene, CDR1 is LGHDT and CDR2 is YNNKEL (reference sequence). The CDR3 DNA sequence: TGTGCCAGCAGCCGGGCGCCTTCTTGGCCCCAGCATTTT. Protein: CASSRAPSWPQHF.

V and J are TRBV5-1 and TRBJ2-7; 8 bases are a match to TRBD1. This CDR3 has 14 residues. The germline CDR1 and CDR2 sequences are SGHRS and YFSETQ. The J segment lost 4 bases and the V segment lost 6 bases, leaving 9 bases of the junction unmatched. CDR3 loop: CASNAGGYVYEQYF. DNA for the CDR3: TGCGCCAGCAACGCAGGGGGCTACGTATACGAGCAGTACTTC.

The chain couples TRBV3-1 (or the pseudogene TRBV3-2) to TRBJ2-4, with 9 bases fitting TRBD1. The CDR3 consists of 15 residues. Germline V gene data show CDR1 as LGHDT and CDR2 as YNNKEL (reference sequence). Trimming took 5 bases from V and 5 from J; bases not matched to a gene: 7. CDR3 sequence: CASSLYRDRENIQYF. CDR3 DNA sequence: TGTGCCAGCAGCTTGTACCGGGACAGGGAAAACATTCAGTACTTC.

The gene calls are TRBV7-2 and TRBJ2-7, with TRBD1 as a possible D gene (6 bases). The length of the CDR3 is 13 residues. The V gene's germline CDR1 is SGHTA and CDR2 FQGNSA. V lost 5 bases and J 1 base, leaving 9 bases between the germline ends. The DNA of the CDR3 is TGTGCCAGCAGCCCCAGGGGTTCCTACGAGCAGTACTTC. It codes for CASSPRGSYEQYF.

The J gene is TRBJ1-4, the V gene TRBV27; D perhaps matches TRBD1 (5 bases). Trimming removed 7 bases from V and 6 bases from J, with 15 bases in between. The CDR3 sequence is 14 residues long. Germline assignment: CDR1 MNHEY and CDR2 SMNVEV (reference sequence). DNA for the CDR3: TGTGCCAGCACCGAAGTGGGAGGGGATGAAAAACTGTTTTTT. Translation gives CASTEVGGDEKLFF.

This clone was detected only once. V and J are TRBV6-5 and TRBJ2-7; D is possibly TRBD2 (6 bases). Between the trimmed V and J ends, which lost 6 bases and 3 bases, there was a span of 15 bases. This CDR3 is built from 14 residues. Germline V gene data show CDR1 as MNHEY and CDR2 as SVGAGI. In nucleotides, the CDR3 is TGTGCCAGCAGCGTCCCGGGACTTATCTACGAGCAGTACTTC. This gives the protein CASSVPGLIYEQYF.

The chain recombines TRBV9 with TRBJ2-5; D is possibly TRBD2 (6 bases). The germline V gene encodes CDR1 SGDLS and CDR2 YYNGEE. V gave up 6 bases and J gave up 1 base, with 13 bases separating them. The CDR3 spans 14 residues. CDR3 protein: CASNPGGAQETQYF. The CDR3 DNA reads TGTGCCAGCAACCCCGGAGGGGCCCAAGAGACCCAGTACTTC.